These 15 T cell receptor beta chains came from one sample sequenced in a study of blood T cells in healthy people across ages. The second PCR ran roughly 7 to 12 cycles with a sample-barcoded 5' primer and J-beta primers. TCRdb called the 5' RACE reads again in MiXCR, with one record for every CDR3 protein. This table holds 1.5 million to 2 million distinct CDR3 sequences, about 31% found once. Specimen: blood. The receptors originated from a woman aged 25 to 39 in good health.

CDR3 DNA: TGCGCCAGCAGCCAAGATCACCGTCTGGGGGAGGTGGGCACTGAAGCTTTCTTT. This codes for CASSQDHRLGEVGTEAFF. This chain connects TRBV4-1 to TRBJ1-1; D might be TRBD1 (5 bases). The CDR3 sequence is 18 residues long. Germline values: CDR1 MGHRA, CDR2 YSYEKL. Trimming cost V 0 bases and J 4 bases, with 21 bases left between them.

This clonotype has a handful of counts. This sequence joins TRBV29-1 and TRBJ1-1; D may be TRBD1 (5 bases). The CDR3 runs 12 residues. V lost 1 base and J lost 7, with 10 bases in between. The V gene's germline CDR1 is SQVTM and CDR2 ANQGSEA. The CDR3 reads CSVEGDGHEAFF. The CDR3 bases are TGCAGCGTTGAAGGGGACGGTCATGAAGCTTTCTTT.

V gene TRBV30 combines with J gene TRBJ1-1; the match to TRBD1 covers 9 bases. J lost 7 bases, V lost 4 bases, and 4 bases had no gene match. From germline, CDR1 is GTSNPN and CDR2 SVGIG (reference sequence). The CDR3 has 12 amino acids. CDR3 nucleotides: TGTGCCTGGAAGGACAGGGGAAATGAAGCTTTCTTT. It specifies CAWKDRGNEAFF.

This clonotype was recorded a few times. The chain links TRBV20-1 to TRBJ1-2, with a tentative D call TRBD1 (6 bases). This CDR3 has 12 residues. V lost 6 bases, J lost 5 bases, and 13 bases lay in between. Germline V CDR1 and CDR2: DFQATT, SNEGSKA (reference sequence). The CDR3 nucleotides are TGCAGTGCGAAACAGGGAAATTATGGCTACACCTTC. Its protein product is CSAKQGNYGYTF.

The chain links TRBV5-4 to TRBJ2-4, with 7 bases matching TRBD2. V lost 4 bases, J lost 9 bases, and 13 bases stayed unmatched. Per germline, CDR1 SGHNT and CDR2 YYREEE (reference sequence). CDR3 length: 15 amino acids. CDR3 bases: TGTGCCAGCAGCGTTGGGGCCAGTCCGGGGGGCATTCAGTACTTC. This sequence encodes CASSVGASPGGIQYF.

Details on this clonotype: This may be a read error, as it is one base from a much larger clone. The V call is TRBV13, the J call TRBJ2-3; the D gene is possibly TRBD1 (6 bases). This CDR3 is 15 amino acids long. The germline V gene encodes CDR1 PRHDT and CDR2 FYEKMQ (reference sequence). Here the CDR3 DNA reads TGTGCCAGCAGTCGAGGACAAGTTTGGACAGATGCGCAGTATTTT. Its protein product is CASSRGQVWTDAQYF.

The chain carries TRBV20-1 and TRBJ1-2; D might be TRBD1 (6 bases). CDR1 DFQATT and CDR2 SNEGSKA come from the germline V gene (reference sequence). V was clipped by 0 bases and J by 1 base, with 15 bases between them. CDR3 length: 16 amino acids. This CDR3 reads CSARDQRGFGNYGYTF. The DNA for the CDR3 is TGCAGTGCTAGAGATCAGAGGGGGTTCGGTAACTATGGCTACACCTTC.

CDR3: CASSYSIPSGANTEAFF. The CDR3 nucleotides read TGTGCCAGCAGTTACTCGATTCCTTCGGGGGCCAACACTGAAGCTTTCTTT. The chain links TRBV6-5 to TRBJ1-1; D might be TRBD1 (6 bases). Per the germline V gene, CDR1 is MNHEY and CDR2 is SVGAGI. There are 17 residues in the CDR3. V dropped 0 bases and J dropped 2 bases, with 16 bases sitting between them.

This clonotype was recorded at least ten times. This sequence joins TRBV9 and TRBJ2-7, with D possibly TRBD1 on 6 matching bases. The CDR3 spans 14 residues. Deletions cut 3 bases from V and 2 bases from J, with 12 bases between. Germline loops: CDR1 SGDLS, CDR2 YYNGEE. CDR3 nucleotide sequence: TGTGCCAGCAGCGCCCAGGGGCAGACCTACGAGCAGTACTTC. Its protein is CASSAQGQTYEQYF.

This clonotype was seen a handful of times. This sequence joins TRBV6-1 and TRBJ2-3; no clear D gene. The CDR3 is 13 amino acids. With 10 bases removed from V and 6 bases from J, the gap between germline ends came to 17 bases. The germline V gene encodes CDR1 MNHNS and CDR2 SASEGT. In DNA, the CDR3 is TGTGCCACCGACCTAGGCCACCGGGATACGCAGTATTTT. It is translated as CATDLGHRDTQYF.

The V gene is TRBV6-5, the J gene TRBJ1-1; D unresolved. There are 13 residues in the CDR3. Trimming pared 6 bases from V and 3 bases from J, leaving 11 bases between. Per germline, CDR1 MNHEY and CDR2 SVGAGI. Here the CDR3 reads CASRRERDTEAFF. The CDR3 DNA sequence: TGTGCCAGCAGGCGGGAGAGGGACACTGAAGCTTTCTTT.

This clonotype was seen repeatedly, ten times or more. The chain couples TRBV4-1 to TRBJ2-7; D possibly corresponds to TRBD1 (5 bases). CDR3 length: 14 amino acids. Trimming took off 1 base at V and 2 bases at J, with 9 bases between the two ends. Germline CDR1 MGHRA, CDR2 YSYEKL. CDR3 amino acids: CASSQGQIAYEQYF. The CDR3 coding sequence is TGCGCCAGCAGCCAAGGACAGATCGCCTACGAGCAGTACTTC.

For the CDR3, the DNA is TGTGCCAGCAGTTTACAGGCCCAGGAAGCTTCACCCCTCCACTTT. Its translation: CASSLQAQEASPLHF. The chain carries TRBV12-3 or TRBV12-4 and TRBJ1-6; D unclear. The CDR3 is made up of 15 amino acids. V was clipped by 2 bases and J by 9 bases, with 14 bases between them.

CDR3 DNA: TGTGCCACCCTTCGAAGCGGGATGGTAGCAGATACGCAGTATTTT. This codes for CATLRSGMVADTQYF. This sequence joins TRBV12-3 or TRBV12-4 and TRBJ2-3, with TRBD2 identical over 7 bases. CDR3 length: 15 amino acids. With V trimmed by 10 bases and J by 4 bases, 14 bases remained unmatched.

This clonotype was observed once. At one end the junction does not follow the germline gene, possibly because of a read error. J is TRBJ1-2 and V is TRBV18; possibly TRBD1 for D (5 bases). There are 15 residues in the CDR3. CDR1 and CDR2 from the germline V gene are KGHSH and LQKENI. The CDR3 nucleotides read TGTGCCGGCTCACCAGGGTCCGAGGCTAACTATGGCTACACCTTC. This codes for CAGSPGSEANYGYTF.